This is a list of T cell receptor beta chains from one sample in a study of T cell responses to AZD1222 COVID-19 vaccine. Assay used: immunoSEQ multiplex PCR; TCRdb lists only in-frame clones, some missing. The sample has approximately 120,000 clones; approximately 88% are singletons. The sequenced sample was peripheral blood, obtained on day 0 of MenACWY control vaccination. Receptors were obtained from an adult in good health. Each CDR3 is given with its conserved first and last residue. A D gene is named only where the DNA matches it firmly. For some rows the clone size is stated as once, few or many, or as a class when expanded; others skip it.

NA | NA | TRBJ2-5 | TRBV7-3 | TGTGCCAGCAGCTCTCAAGGGGGTAGGGAGACCCAGTACTTC | CASSSQGGRETQYF
NA | TRBD1 | TRBJ1-5 | TRBV6-5 | TGTGCCAGCAGAACCAAGGGGGCACGGGGACAGCCCCAGCATTTT | CASRTKGARGQPQHF
NA | NA | TRBJ2-2 | TRBV7-2 | TGTGCCAGCAGCTTAGCCGGCAGGCTAAGGAACACCGGGGAGCTGTTTTTT | CASSLAGRLRNTGELFF
NA | NA | TRBJ2-3 | TRBV7-3 | TGTGCCAGCAGCTTAACGGGTACAGATACGCAGTATTTT | CASSLTGTDTQYF
NA | NA | TRBJ2-7 | TRBV11-3 | TGTGCCAGCAGCTTGGGCAGGGCCAACGAGCAGTACTTC | CASSLGRANEQYF
NA | TRBD2 | TRBJ2-5 | TRBV7-6 | TGTGCCAGCAGTCAAGGCCGGGCGGGAGGGGGCCAAGAGACCCAGTACTTC | CASSQGRAGGGQETQYF
NA | NA | TRBJ2-1 | TRBV7-3 | TGTGCCAGCAGCCCAAGGGCGGGGGCCTCCTACAATGAGCAGTTCTTC | CASSPRAGASYNEQFF
once | TRBD2 | TRBJ2-7 | TRBV28 | TGTGCCGCCTCGGGTAGCGGGTCGGACCCTCCCTACGAGCAGTACTTC | CAASGSGSDPPYEQYF
NA | NA | TRBJ1-1 | TRBV3-1/TRBV3-2 | TGTGCCAGCAGCCATAGAGGGGGCACTGAAGCTTTCTTT | CASSHRGGTEAFF
NA | NA | TRBJ1-4 | TRBV18 | TGTGCCAGCTCACTTTCTTCAGAAGATGAAAAACTGTTTTTT | CASSLSSEDEKLFF
NA | NA | TRBJ1-1 | TRBV19 | TGTGCCAGTAGTATCGGGGGCTTCGGTGAAGCTTTCTTT | CASSIGGFGEAFF
NA | NA | TRBJ1-2 | TRBV5-6 | TGTGCCAGCAGCTTAAACACGGCATATGGCTACACCTTC | CASSLNTAYGYTF
once | TRBD2 | TRBJ2-1 | TRBV5-1 | TGCGCCAGCAGCTTGAATAGCGGGAGTGAACAGTTCTTC | CASSLNSGSEQFF
NA | NA | TRBJ2-7 | TRBV11-2 | TGTGCCAGCAGCACGACGACAAAGAGCTCCTACGAGCAGTACTTC | CASSTTTKSSYEQYF
NA | NA | TRBJ2-1 | TRBV4-1 | TGCGCCAGCAGCCAAGAAACGGCAGCGCCGTGGAAGTTCTTC | CASSQETAAPWKFF
NA | TRBD1 | TRBJ1-1 | TRBV4-3 | TGCGCCAGCAGCCAAGATAAACCCGGGACAGGGATCGCTGAAGCTTTCTTT | CASSQDKPGTGIAEAFF
NA | NA | TRBJ2-7 | TRBV5-1 | TGCGCCAGCAGCTATGCCGGGTCAAACTACGAGCAGTACTTC | CASSYAGSNYEQYF
NA | NA | TRBJ1-1 | TRBV5-5 | TGTGCCAGCAGCTTGAAGTTGTCCTCGACTGAAGCTTTCTTT | CASSLKLSSTEAFF
NA | NA | TRBJ1-1 | TRBV4-1 | TGCGCCAGCAGCCAAGTCCGGCGAGAGAACACTGAAGCTTTCTTT | CASSQVRRENTEAFF
NA | TRBD1 | TRBJ1-3 | TRBV27 | TGTGCCAGCAGACCATGGACAGGGAGCTCTGGAAACACCATATATTTT | CASRPWTGSSGNTIYF
NA | TRBD1 | TRBJ2-2 | TRBV5-6 | TGTGCCAGCAGCTATAGACCAACAGGGGGTCGATATACCGGGGAGCTGTTTTTT | CASSYRPTGGRYTGELFF
NA | NA | TRBJ2-1 | TRBV6-5 | TGTGCCAGCAGTTCACAGGGGGGGACCAATGAGCAGTTCTTC | CASSSQGGTNEQFF
NA | NA | TRBJ1-2 | TRBV3-1/TRBV3-2 | TGTGCCAGCAGCCAACGACAGGTTCTTTATGGCTACACCTTC | CASSQRQVLYGYTF
NA | NA | TRBJ1-2 | TRBV6-5 | TGTGCCAGCAGTCCATACAGTACCGACTATGGCTACACCTTC | CASSPYSTDYGYTF
NA | NA | TRBJ2-7 | TRBV10-3 | TGTGCCATCTCCAGGGACATGCTCTCCTACGAGCAGTACTTC | CAISRDMLSYEQYF
NA | NA | TRBJ1-3 | TRBV6-2/TRBV6-3 | TGTGCCAGCAGTTCGTCAGGAGGAAACACCATATATTTT | CASSSSGGNTIYF
NA | NA | TRBJ1-1 | TRBV14 | TGTGCCAGCAGTATAACAGCAGACACTGAAGCTTTCTTT | CASSITADTEAFF
NA | NA | TRBJ2-5 | TRBV6-1 | TGTGCCAGCAGTGAGGGAGGAGAAGAGACCCAGTACTTC | CASSEGGEETQYF